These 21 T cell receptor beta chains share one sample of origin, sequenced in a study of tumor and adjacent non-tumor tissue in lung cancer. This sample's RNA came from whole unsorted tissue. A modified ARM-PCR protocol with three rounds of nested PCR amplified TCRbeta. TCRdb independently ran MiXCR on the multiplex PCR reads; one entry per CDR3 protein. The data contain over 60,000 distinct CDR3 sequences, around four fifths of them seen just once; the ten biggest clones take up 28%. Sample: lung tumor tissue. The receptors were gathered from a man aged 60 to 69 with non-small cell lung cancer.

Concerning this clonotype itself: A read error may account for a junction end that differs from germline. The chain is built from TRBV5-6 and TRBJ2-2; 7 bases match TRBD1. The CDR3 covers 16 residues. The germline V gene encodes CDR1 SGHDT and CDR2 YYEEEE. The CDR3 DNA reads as TGTCCCAGCAGCTTGGGACAGCCGACTTTCACCGGGGAACTGTTTTTT. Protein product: CPSSLGQPTFTGELFF.

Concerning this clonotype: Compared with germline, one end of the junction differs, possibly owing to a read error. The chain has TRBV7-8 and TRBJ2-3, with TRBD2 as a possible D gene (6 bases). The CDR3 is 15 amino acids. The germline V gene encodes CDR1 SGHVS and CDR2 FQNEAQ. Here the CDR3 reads CASSRTGTSIDTQYF. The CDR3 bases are TGTGCCAGCAGCCGTACAGGAACTAGCATAGATACGCAGTATTTT.

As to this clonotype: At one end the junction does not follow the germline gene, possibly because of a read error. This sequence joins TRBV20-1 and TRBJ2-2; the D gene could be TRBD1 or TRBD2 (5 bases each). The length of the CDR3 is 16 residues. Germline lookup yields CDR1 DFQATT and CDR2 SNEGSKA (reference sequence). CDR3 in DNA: TGCAGTGCTAGCATGACTATCGGGGCGTTCCCTGGGGAGCTCTTTTTT. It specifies CSASMTIGAFPGELFF.

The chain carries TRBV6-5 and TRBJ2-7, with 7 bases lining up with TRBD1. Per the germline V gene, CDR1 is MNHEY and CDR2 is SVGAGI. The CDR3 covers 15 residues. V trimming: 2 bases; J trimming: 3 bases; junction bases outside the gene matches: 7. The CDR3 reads CASSYGVGQVYEQYF. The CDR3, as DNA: TGTGCCAGCAGTTACGGAGTTGGACAGGTCTACGAGCAGTACTTC.

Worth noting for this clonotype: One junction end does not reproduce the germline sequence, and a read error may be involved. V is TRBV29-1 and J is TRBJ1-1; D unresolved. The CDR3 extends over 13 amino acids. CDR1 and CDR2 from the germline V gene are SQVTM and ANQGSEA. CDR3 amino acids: CSVYTTSHTEAFF. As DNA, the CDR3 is TGCAGCGTCTACACAACCAGCCACACTGAAGCATTCTTT.

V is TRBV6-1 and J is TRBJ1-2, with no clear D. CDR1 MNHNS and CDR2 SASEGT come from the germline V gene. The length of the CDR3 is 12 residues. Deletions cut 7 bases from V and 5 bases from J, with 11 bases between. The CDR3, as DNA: TGTGCCAGCAATAGAGACGTTTATGGCTACACCTTC. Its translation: CASNRDVYGYTF.

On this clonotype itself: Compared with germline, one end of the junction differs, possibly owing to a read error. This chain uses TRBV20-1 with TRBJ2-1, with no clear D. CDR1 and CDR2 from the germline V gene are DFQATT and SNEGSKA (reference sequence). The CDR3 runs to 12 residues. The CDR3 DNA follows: TGCATTGCTACAACCCTAATAACTGAGCAGTTCTTC. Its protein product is CIATTLITEQFF.

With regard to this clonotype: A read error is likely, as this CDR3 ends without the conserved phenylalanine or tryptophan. CDR3 sequence reads: CATRVGGLETQYL. DNA of the CDR3: TGTGCCACTAGAGTGGGAGGTCTGGAGACCCAGTACCTC. The chain couples TRBV24-1 to TRBJ2-5, with D possibly being TRBD2 (6 bases). The CDR3 spans 13 residues. Trimming cost V 10 bases and J 5 bases, with 16 bases left between them. The germline CDR1 and CDR2 sequences are KGHDR and SFDVKD.

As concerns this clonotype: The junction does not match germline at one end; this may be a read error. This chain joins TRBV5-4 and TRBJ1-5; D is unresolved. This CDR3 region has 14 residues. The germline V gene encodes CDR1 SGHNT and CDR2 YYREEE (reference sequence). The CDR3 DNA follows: TGTGCCAGCAACTTGGGTTGGGACAATCAGCCCCAGCATTTT. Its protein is CASNLGWDNQPQHF.

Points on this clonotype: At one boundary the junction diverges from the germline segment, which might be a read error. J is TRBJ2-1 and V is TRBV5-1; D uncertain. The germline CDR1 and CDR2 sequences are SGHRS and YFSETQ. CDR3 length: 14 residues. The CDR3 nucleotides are TGCGTCAGCAGCTTGGTCCAGGTCTACAATGAGCAGTTCTTC. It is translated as CVSSLVQVYNEQFF.

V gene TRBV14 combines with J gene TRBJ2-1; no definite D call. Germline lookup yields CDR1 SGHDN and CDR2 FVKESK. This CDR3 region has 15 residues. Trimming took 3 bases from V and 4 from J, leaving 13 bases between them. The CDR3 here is CASSHRLAWYNEQFF. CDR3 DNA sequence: TGTGCCAGCAGCCACAGACTGGCTTGGTACAATGAGCAGTTCTTC.

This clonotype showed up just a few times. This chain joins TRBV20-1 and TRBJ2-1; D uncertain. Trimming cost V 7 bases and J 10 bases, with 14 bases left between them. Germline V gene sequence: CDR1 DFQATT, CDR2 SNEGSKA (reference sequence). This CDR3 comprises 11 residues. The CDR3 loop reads CSVIPENEQFF. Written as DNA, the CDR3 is TGCAGTGTTATTCCCGAGAACGAGCAGTTCTTC.

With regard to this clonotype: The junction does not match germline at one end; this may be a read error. CDR3 loop: CASGLGGGGLSNQKLFF. CDR3 DNA sequence: TGTGCCAGCGGTTTGGGTGGGGGGGGCCTGTCTAATCAAAAACTGTTTTTT. The genes are TRBV6-6 and TRBJ1-4; D perhaps matches TRBD1 (6 bases). CDR1 is MNHNY, CDR2 SVGAGI, per germline (reference sequence). The CDR3 covers 17 residues.

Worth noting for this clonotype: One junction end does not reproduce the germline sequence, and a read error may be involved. CDR3 sequence: CGASRRTQPQLF. The CDR3 coding sequence is TGCGGTGCTAGCCGCCGAACTCAGCCCCAGCTTTTT. V usage is TRBV20-1 and J usage is TRBJ1-5; unclear D gene. The germline gives CDR1 DFQATT, CDR2 SNEGSKA (reference sequence). The CDR3 has 12 residues.

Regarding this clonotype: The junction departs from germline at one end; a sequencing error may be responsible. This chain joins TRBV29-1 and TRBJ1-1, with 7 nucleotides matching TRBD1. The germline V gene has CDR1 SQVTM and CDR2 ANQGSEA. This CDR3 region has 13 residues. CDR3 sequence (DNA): TGCAGCGCCTCGGCAGGGGGGGGCTCTGAAGTTTTCTTT. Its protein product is CSASAGGGSEVFF.

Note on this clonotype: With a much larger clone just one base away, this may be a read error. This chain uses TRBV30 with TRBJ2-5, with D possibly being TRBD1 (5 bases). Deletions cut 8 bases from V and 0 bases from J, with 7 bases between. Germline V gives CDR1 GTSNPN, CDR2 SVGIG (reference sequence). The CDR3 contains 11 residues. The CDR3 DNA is TGTGCCCAGGGTAACCAAGAGACCCAGTACTTC. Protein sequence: CAQGNQETQYF.

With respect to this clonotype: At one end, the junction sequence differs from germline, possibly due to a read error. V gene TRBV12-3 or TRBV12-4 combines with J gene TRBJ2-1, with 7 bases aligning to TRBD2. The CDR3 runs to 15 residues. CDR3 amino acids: CASSFPQRDHKEEFF. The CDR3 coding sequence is TGTGCTAGCAGTTTCCCTCAGCGGGACCACAAAGAGGAGTTCTTC.

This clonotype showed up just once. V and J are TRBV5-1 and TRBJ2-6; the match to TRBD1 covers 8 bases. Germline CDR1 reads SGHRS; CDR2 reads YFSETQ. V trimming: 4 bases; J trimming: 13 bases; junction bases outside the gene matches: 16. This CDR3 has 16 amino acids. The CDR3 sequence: CASSPGQEAGVKVLTF. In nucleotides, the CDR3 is TGCGCCAGCAGCCCGGGACAGGAAGCTGGGGTCAAGGTCCTGACTTTC.

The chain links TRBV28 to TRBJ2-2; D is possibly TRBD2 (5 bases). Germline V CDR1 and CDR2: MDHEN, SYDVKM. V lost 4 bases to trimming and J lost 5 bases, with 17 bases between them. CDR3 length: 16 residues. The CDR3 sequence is CASSSLGRGGTGELFF. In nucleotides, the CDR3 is TGTGCCAGCAGTTCCCTCGGACGAGGCGGGACCGGGGAGCTGTTTTTT. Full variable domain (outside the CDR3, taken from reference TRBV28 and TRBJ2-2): DVKVTQSSRYLVKRTGEKVFLECVQDMDHENMFWYRQDPGLGLRLIYFSYDVKMKEKGDIPEGYSVSREKKERFSLILESASTNQTSMYLCASSSLGRGGTGELFFGEGSRLTVL.

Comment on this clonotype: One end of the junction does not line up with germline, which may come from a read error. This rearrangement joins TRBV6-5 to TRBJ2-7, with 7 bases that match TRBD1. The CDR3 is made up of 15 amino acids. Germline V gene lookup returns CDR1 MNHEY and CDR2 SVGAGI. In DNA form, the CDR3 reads TGTGCCAGCATTTACTGGGCTGGACAGGTTTACGTGCAGTACTTC. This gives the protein CASIYWAGQVYVQYF.

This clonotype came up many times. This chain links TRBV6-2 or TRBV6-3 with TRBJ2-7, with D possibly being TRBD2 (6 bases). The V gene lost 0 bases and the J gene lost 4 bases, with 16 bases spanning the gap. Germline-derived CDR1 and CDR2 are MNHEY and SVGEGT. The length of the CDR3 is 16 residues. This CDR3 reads CASSYSGGRSRYEQYF. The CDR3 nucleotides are TGTGCCAGCAGTTACTCTGGAGGGAGGAGCAGATACGAGCAGTACTTC.